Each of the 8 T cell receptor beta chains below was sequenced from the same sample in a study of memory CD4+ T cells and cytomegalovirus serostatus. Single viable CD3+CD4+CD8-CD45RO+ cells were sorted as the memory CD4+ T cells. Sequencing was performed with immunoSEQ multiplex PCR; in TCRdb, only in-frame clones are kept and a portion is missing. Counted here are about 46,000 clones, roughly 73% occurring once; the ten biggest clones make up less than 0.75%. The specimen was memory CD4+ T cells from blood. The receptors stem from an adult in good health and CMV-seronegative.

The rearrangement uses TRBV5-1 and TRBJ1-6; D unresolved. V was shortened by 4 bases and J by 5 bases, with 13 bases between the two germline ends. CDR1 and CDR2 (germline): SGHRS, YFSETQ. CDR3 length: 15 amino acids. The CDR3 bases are TGCGCCAGCAGCCCTTCGCAGGCCCATAATTCACCCCTCCACTTT. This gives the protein CASSPSQAHNSPLHF.

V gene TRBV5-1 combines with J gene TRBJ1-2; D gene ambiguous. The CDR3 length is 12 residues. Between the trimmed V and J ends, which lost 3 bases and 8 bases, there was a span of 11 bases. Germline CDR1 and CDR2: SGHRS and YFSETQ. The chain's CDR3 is CASSSRVGGYTF. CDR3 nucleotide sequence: TGCGCCAGCAGCTCCCGGGTTGGAGGCTACACCTTC.

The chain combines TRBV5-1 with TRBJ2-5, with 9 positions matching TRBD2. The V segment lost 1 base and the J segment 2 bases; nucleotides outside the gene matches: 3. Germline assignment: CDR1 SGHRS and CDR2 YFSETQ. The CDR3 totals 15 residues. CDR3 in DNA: TGCGCCAGCAGCTTGATGGCGGGGGGGCAAGAGACCCAGTACTTC. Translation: CASSLMAGGQETQYF.

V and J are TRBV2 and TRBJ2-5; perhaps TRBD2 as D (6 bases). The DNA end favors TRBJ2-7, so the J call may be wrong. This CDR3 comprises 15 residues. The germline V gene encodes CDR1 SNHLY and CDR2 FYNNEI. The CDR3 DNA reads TGTGCCAGTAATCGCGGGGCAGGGAGGCTCTACGAGCAGTACTTC. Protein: CASNRGAGRLYEQYF.

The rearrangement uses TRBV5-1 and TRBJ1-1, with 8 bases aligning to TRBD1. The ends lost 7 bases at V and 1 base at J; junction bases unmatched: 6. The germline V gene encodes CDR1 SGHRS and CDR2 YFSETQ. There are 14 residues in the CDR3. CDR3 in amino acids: CASGRTGRNTEAFF. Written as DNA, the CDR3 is TGCGCCAGCGGCAGGACAGGGAGGAACACTGAAGCTTTCTTT.

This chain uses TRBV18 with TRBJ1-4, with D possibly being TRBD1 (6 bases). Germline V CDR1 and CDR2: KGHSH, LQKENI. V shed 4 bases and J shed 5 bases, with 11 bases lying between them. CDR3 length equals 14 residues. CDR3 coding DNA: TGTGCCAGCTCACAGACAGGAAACAATGAAAAACTGTTTTTT. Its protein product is CASSQTGNNEKLFF.

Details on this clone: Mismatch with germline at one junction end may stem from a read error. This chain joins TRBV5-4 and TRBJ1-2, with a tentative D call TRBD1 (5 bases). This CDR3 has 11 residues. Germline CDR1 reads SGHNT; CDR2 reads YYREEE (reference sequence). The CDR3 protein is CASSLMGTASF. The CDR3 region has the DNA TGTGCCAGCAGCTTGATGGGGACGGCTAGCTTC. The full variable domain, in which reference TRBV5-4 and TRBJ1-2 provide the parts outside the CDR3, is ETGVTQSPTHLIKTRGQQVTLRCSSQSGHNTVSWYQQALGQGPQFIFQYYREEENGRGNFPPRFSGLQFPNYSSELNVNALELDDSALYLCASSLMGTASFGSGTRLTVV.

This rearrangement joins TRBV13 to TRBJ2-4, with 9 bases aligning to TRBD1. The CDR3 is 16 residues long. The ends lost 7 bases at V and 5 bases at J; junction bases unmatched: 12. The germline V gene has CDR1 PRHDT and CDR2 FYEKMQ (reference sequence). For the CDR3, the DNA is TGTGCCAGCAACTCTCAGGCGGGACAGGGCCAAAACATTCAGTACTTC. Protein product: CASNSQAGQGQNIQYF.